What follows are 27 T cell receptor beta chains derived from one specimen sequenced in a study of blood T cell repertoires in COVID-19. Profiled with immunoSEQ multiplex PCR; TCRdb holds only in-frame clones, not every one. This sample has around 94,000 clones, with around 84% found just once. The sequenced material came from peripheral blood. These receptors were obtained from a man aged 50-60 years with active or convalescent COVID-19.

The chain uses TRBV9 and TRBJ2-2, with 8 bases aligning to TRBD2. V shed 6 bases and J 3 bases; nucleotides not matched to a gene: 10. CDR1 SGDLS and CDR2 YYNGEE come from the germline V gene. The CDR3 is made up of 16 amino acids. The CDR3 here is CASTRGGGTDTGELFF. The CDR3 nucleotides are TGTGCCAGCACCAGAGGCGGGGGGACTGACACCGGGGAGCTGTTTTTT.

The chain couples TRBV6-6 to TRBJ2-1, with TRBD2 as a possible D gene (5 bases). The CDR3 extends over 14 amino acids. Germline CDR1 reads MNHNY; CDR2 reads SVGAGI (reference sequence). Trimming stripped 0 bases from V and 8 bases from J, with 11 bases between. In DNA, the CDR3 is TGTGCCAGCAGTTACTCGATCGAGGAGGATGAGCAGTTCTTC. Amino acid sequence: CASSYSIEEDEQFF.

J is TRBJ2-3 and V is TRBV15; D might be TRBD1 (6 bases). CDR1 LNHNV and CDR2 YYDKDF come from the germline V gene (reference sequence). Deletions cut 2 bases from V and 2 bases from J, with 14 bases between. The CDR3 runs to 16 residues. CDR3 amino acids: CATSRRSGDPTDTQYF. In DNA form, the CDR3 reads TGTGCCACCAGCAGACGCTCAGGGGACCCCACAGATACGCAGTATTTT.

The chain has TRBV3-1 (or the pseudogene TRBV3-2) and TRBJ1-6, with TRBD1 matching 7 bases. The CDR3 has 15 residues. In germline, CDR1 is LGHDT, CDR2 YNNKEL (reference sequence). Germline trimming cut 1 base from V and 11 bases from J; bases unmatched to any gene: 8. The CDR3 bases are TGTGCCAGCAGCCAAGGCGGGACAGCCGACCCACCCCTCCACTTT. Its translation: CASSQGGTADPPLHF.

Details on this clone: At one of its ends the junction is not consistent with the germline gene, which may arise from a read error. This sequence joins TRBV18 and TRBJ2-3; TRBD1 aligns across 9 bases. Germline V gene sequence: CDR1 KGHSH, CDR2 LQKENI. The CDR3 is 17 residues long. CDR3: CASSAPWGQGFADTQYF. The CDR3 region has the DNA TGTGCCAGCTCAGCACCCTGGGGACAGGGTTTCGCAGATACGCAGTATTTT.

The chain combines TRBV5-1 with TRBJ2-5; TRBD2 might be the D (5 bases). Germline V lookup: CDR1 SGHRS, CDR2 YFSETQ. The CDR3 extends over 13 amino acids. The V and J ends lost 1 base and 2 bases respectively, with 6 bases between them. CDR3: CASSLQRQETQYF. The CDR3 DNA sequence: TGCGCCAGCAGCTTGCAGCGGCAAGAGACCCAGTACTTC.

The chain uses TRBV29-1 and TRBJ1-1, with D maybe TRBD1 (5 bases). The germline CDR1 and CDR2 sequences are SQVTM and ANQGSEA. V gave up 0 bases and J gave up 5 bases, with 10 bases separating them. The CDR3 loop spans 13 amino acids. This CDR3 is CSVEEEEGTEAFF. The CDR3 region has the DNA TGCAGCGTTGAAGAGGAGGAGGGGACTGAAGCTTTCTTT.

The J gene is TRBJ2-3, the V gene TRBV12-2; the DNA was not used to check the table's D call, TRBD1. TRBV12-2 is described as a pseudogene. The CDR3 has 15 amino acids. The CDR3 sequence is CASRTRQEATDTQYF. Here the CDR3 DNA reads TGTGCAAGTCGCACTCGACAGGAAGCCACAGATACGCAGTATTTT.

The V call is TRBV28, the J call TRBJ2-1; 10 bases are a match to TRBD2. This CDR3 contains 15 residues. J lost 3 bases, V lost 6 bases, and 5 bases had no gene match. CDR1 and CDR2 (germline): MDHEN, SYDVKM. The CDR3 is CASSKAGGLYNEQFF. DNA of the CDR3: TGTGCCAGCAGCAAAGCGGGGGGGCTCTACAATGAGCAGTTCTTC. Based on the CDR3 plus reference TRBV28 and TRBJ2-1, the full variable domain is DVKVTQSSRYLVKRTGEKVFLECVQDMDHENMFWYRQDPGLGLRLIYFSYDVKMKEKGDIPEGYSVSREKKERFSLILESASTNQTSMYLCASSKAGGLYNEQFFGPGTRLTVL.

The rearrangement links TRBV5-1 to TRBJ1-1, with D possibly being TRBD1 (6 bases). CDR1 and CDR2 from the germline V gene are SGHRS and YFSETQ. V lost 4 bases and J lost 0, with 7 bases in between. The CDR3 has 13 residues. In nucleotides, the CDR3 is TGCGCCAGCAGCCGGGACATGAACACTGAAGCTTTCTTT. Its protein is CASSRDMNTEAFF.

The rearrangement links TRBV15 to TRBJ2-7; possibly TRBD1 for D (6 bases). CDR1 is LNHNV, CDR2 YYDKDF, per germline (reference sequence). The CDR3 consists of 13 residues. With 3 bases removed from V and 2 bases from J, the gap between germline ends came to 8 bases. CDR3 nucleotides: TGTGCCACCAGCAGGGACAGAACCTACGAGCAGTACGTC. This translates into CATSRDRTYEQYV.

This clone was seen more than once but under ten times. V is TRBV19 and J is TRBJ2-2, with a tentative D call TRBD1 (5 bases). The CDR3 is 16 amino acids. Germline V gives CDR1 LNHDA, CDR2 SQIVND (reference sequence). Trimming took 3 bases from V and 4 from J, leaving 15 bases between them. This chain's CDR3 is CASSMRQPPSTGELFF. DNA for the CDR3: TGTGCCAGTAGTATGCGACAGCCTCCCTCCACCGGGGAGCTGTTTTTT.

The chain uses TRBV25-1 and TRBJ2-7; a weak D match, TRBD1 (6 bases). V was shortened by 2 bases and J by 5 bases, with 13 bases between the two germline ends. This CDR3 contains 14 residues. Germline CDR1 and CDR2: MGHDK and SYGVNS. The CDR3 here is CASSEIAGDDEQYF. Here the CDR3 DNA reads TGTGCCAGCAGTGAAATCGCAGGGGACGACGAGCAGTACTTC.

The chain links TRBV28 to TRBJ2-1, with 11 bases aligning to TRBD2. Germline assignment: CDR1 MDHEN and CDR2 SYDVKM. The CDR3 runs 18 residues. J lost 4 bases, V lost 2 bases, and 10 bases had no gene match. For the CDR3, the DNA is TGTGCCAGCAGTTTACAAAATAGCGGGGGGGCCCCGTACAATGAGCAGTTCTTC. As protein: CASSLQNSGGAPYNEQFF.

The count of this clone is one. The chain has TRBV24-1 and TRBJ2-5, with TRBD1 matching over 11 bases. This CDR3 spans 16 amino acids. V shed 4 bases, J shed 2 bases, and the junction held 5 bases outside the gene matches. Germline CDR1 is KGHDR and CDR2 is SFDVKD. This CDR3 is CATSEQDRGQQETQYF. The CDR3 DNA reads TGTGCCACCAGTGAGCAGGACAGGGGGCAACAAGAGACCCAGTACTTC.

This clone came up a few times. The V gene is TRBV25-1, the J gene TRBJ1-1; TRBD1 is a possible D gene (5 bases). V lost 6 bases, J lost 5 bases, and 13 bases lay in between. The length of the CDR3 is 13 residues. The germline gives CDR1 MGHDK, CDR2 SYGVNS. CDR3: CASRRIGDTEAFF. CDR3 nucleotide sequence: TGTGCCAGCAGAAGAATAGGGGATACTGAAGCTTTCTTT.

The rearrangement joins TRBV27 to TRBJ2-2; tentative D call: TRBD2 (6 bases). This CDR3 is 15 amino acids long. The germline V gene encodes CDR1 MNHEY and CDR2 SMNVEV (reference sequence). V was cut by 4 bases and J by 2 bases, with 11 bases left in between. CDR3 loop: CASSSRTINTGELFF. In DNA form, the CDR3 reads TGTGCCAGCAGTTCCCGGACTATTAACACCGGGGAGCTGTTTTTT.

The chain uses TRBV30 and TRBJ2-7, with 9 nucleotides matching TRBD1. This CDR3 spans 12 amino acids. CDR1 and CDR2 from the germline V gene are GTSNPN and SVGIG (reference sequence). The V segment lost 2 bases and the J segment 5 bases; nucleotides outside the gene matches: 1. This CDR3 is CAWSTGGNEQYF. CDR3 DNA sequence: TGTGCCTGGAGTACAGGGGGCAACGAGCAGTACTTC.

This sequence joins TRBV5-1 and TRBJ2-3; tentatively, D is TRBD2 (5 bases). The germline V gene encodes CDR1 SGHRS and CDR2 YFSETQ. This CDR3 region has 16 residues. The ends were cut back, 0 bases at V and 0 bases at J, with 11 bases in the middle. The DNA for the CDR3 is TGCGCCAGCAGCTTGGCGGGCGGGCCAAGCACAGATACGCAGTATTTT. Its protein product is CASSLAGGPSTDTQYF.

This clone occurred a few times. The chain recombines TRBV5-1 with TRBJ2-7; 8 bases align to TRBD1. Germline loops: CDR1 SGHRS, CDR2 YFSETQ. Germline trimming cut 4 bases from V and 5 bases from J; bases unmatched to any gene: 11. This CDR3 is built from 15 residues. CDR3 amino acids: CASSGSRTGSDEQYF. As DNA, the CDR3 is TGCGCCAGCAGCGGTTCGAGGACAGGGAGCGACGAGCAGTACTTC. Full variable domain (outside the CDR3, taken from reference TRBV5-1 and TRBJ2-7): KAGVTQTPRYLIKTRGQQVTLSCSPISGHRSVSWYQQTPGQGLQFLFEYFSETQRNKGNFPGRFSGRQFSNSRSEMNVSTLELGDSALYLCASSGSRTGSDEQYFGPGTRLTVT.

This rearrangement joins TRBV14 to TRBJ2-5; D is unclear. V dropped 3 bases and J dropped 1 base, with 15 bases sitting between them. CDR3 length: 16 residues. Per germline, CDR1 SGHDN and CDR2 FVKESK. The CDR3: CASSHLMTKFQETQYF. The CDR3 DNA reads TGTGCCAGCAGCCACCTGATGACAAAATTCCAAGAGACCCAGTACTTC.

The rearrangement links TRBV29-1 to TRBJ2-1; weak D call: TRBD2 (6 bases). Germline loops: CDR1 SQVTM, CDR2 ANQGSEA. V shed 6 bases and J shed 7 bases, with 19 bases lying between them. CDR3 length: 14 amino acids. The CDR3 coding sequence is TGCAGCGTCCCGACTAGGTTAACGGGGAATGAGCAGTTCTTC. It codes for CSVPTRLTGNEQFF.

V usage is TRBV30 and J usage is TRBJ2-7; D perhaps matches TRBD1 (5 bases). The CDR3 length is 12 residues. Trimming took off 7 bases at V and 5 bases at J, with 15 bases between the two ends. CDR1 is GTSNPN, CDR2 SVGIG, per germline (reference sequence). This CDR3 reads CASDPGFDEQYV. In DNA, the CDR3 is TGTGCCTCCGACCCAGGGTTCGACGAGCAGTACGTC.

The chain couples TRBV27 to TRBJ2-5; TRBD2 aligns across 7 bases. V lost 5 bases to trimming and J lost 4 bases; unmatched junction nucleotides: 7. The CDR3 covers 14 residues. Germline assignment: CDR1 MNHEY and CDR2 SMNVEV (reference sequence). The CDR3 DNA reads TGTGCCAGCAGTCCAACGGGGGGAGGAGAGACCCAGTACTTC. It translates to CASSPTGGGETQYF.

This clone was observed a single time. This chain uses TRBV18 with TRBJ1-1; D gene ambiguous. Germline CDR1 and CDR2: KGHSH and LQKENI. The CDR3 spans 12 residues. V shed 2 bases and J shed 5 bases, with 6 bases lying between them. The CDR3 protein is CASSPGLTEAFF. CDR3 bases: TGTGCCAGCTCACCAGGGCTGACTGAAGCTTTCTTT.

J is TRBJ1-6 and V is TRBV11-2; TRBD1 aligns across 8 bases. Germline CDR1 is SGHAT and CDR2 is FQNNGV. This CDR3 contains 16 residues. V was pared by 2 bases and J by 8 bases, with 8 bases of the junction left unmatched. The CDR3 loop reads CASSLTGQGADSPLHF. CDR3 DNA sequence: TGTGCCAGCAGCTTAACGGGGCAGGGGGCTGATTCACCCCTCCACTTT.

The chain recombines TRBV9 with TRBJ2-1, with 13 bases aligning to TRBD2. This CDR3 is 16 amino acids long. Germline-derived CDR1 and CDR2 are SGDLS and YYNGEE. With 7 bases clipped from V and 7 bases from J, the junction kept 11 bases outside the gene matches. Here the CDR3 DNA reads TGTGCCAGCGGGTCTACACTAGCGGGGGGGAGGAATGAGCAGTTCTTC. It encodes CASGSTLAGGRNEQFF. The full variable domain, its missing parts supplied by reference TRBV9 and TRBJ2-1, is DSGVTQTPKHLITATGQRVTLRCSPRSGDLSVYWYQQSLDQGLQFLIQYYNGEERAKGNILERFSAQQFPDLHSELNLSSLELGDSALYFCASGSTLAGGRNEQFFGPGTRLTVL.